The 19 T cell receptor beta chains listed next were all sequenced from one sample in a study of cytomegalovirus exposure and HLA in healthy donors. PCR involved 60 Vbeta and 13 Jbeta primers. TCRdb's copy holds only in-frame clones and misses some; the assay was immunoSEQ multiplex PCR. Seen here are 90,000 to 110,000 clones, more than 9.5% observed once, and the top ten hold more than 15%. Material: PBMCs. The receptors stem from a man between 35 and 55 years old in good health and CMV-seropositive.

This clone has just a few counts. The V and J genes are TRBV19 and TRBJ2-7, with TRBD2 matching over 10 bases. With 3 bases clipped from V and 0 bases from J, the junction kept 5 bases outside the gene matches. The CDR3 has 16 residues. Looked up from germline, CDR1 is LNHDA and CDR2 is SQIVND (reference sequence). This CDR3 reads CASSILAGVASYEQYF. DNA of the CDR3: TGTGCCAGTAGTATCCTAGCGGGAGTGGCCTCCTACGAGCAGTACTTC.

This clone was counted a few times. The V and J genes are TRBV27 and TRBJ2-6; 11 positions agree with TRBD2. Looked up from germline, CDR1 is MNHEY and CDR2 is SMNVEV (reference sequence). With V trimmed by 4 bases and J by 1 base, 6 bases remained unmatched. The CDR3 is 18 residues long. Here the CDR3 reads CASSSSGLAVSGANVLTF. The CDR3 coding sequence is TGTGCCAGCAGTTCATCGGGACTAGCGGTTTCTGGGGCCAACGTCCTGACTTTC.

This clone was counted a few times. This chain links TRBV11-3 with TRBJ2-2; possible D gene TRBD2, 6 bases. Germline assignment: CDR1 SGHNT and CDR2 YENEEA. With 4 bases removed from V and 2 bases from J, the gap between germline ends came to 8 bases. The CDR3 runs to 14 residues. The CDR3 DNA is TGTGCCAGCAGCTGGGGACTTAACACCGGGGAGCTGTTTTTT. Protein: CASSWGLNTGELFF.

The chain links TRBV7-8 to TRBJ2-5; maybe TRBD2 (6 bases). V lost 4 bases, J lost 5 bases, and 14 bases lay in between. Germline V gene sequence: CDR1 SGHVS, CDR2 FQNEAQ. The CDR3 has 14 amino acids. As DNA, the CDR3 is TGTGCCAGCAGCTCAGTAGGGAGGTTGGAGACCCAGTACTTC. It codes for CASSSVGRLETQYF.

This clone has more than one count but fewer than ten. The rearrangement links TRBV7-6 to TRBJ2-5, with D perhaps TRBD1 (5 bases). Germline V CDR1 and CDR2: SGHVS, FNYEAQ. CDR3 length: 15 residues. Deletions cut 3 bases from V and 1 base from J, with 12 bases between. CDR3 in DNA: TGTGCCAGCAGCTTCGACAGCTACTCCCAAGAGACCCAGTACTTC. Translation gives CASSFDSYSQETQYF.

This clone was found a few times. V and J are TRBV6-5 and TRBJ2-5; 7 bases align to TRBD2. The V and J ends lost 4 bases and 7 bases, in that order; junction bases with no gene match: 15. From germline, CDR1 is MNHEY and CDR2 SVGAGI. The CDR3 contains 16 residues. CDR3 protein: CASSSPPSGGVGTQYF. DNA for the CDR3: TGTGCCAGCAGTTCCCCTCCTAGCGGAGGCGTTGGGACCCAGTACTTC.

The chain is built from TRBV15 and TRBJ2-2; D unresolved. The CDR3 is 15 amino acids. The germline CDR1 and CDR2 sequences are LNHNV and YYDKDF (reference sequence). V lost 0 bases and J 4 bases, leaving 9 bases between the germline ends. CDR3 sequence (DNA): TGTGCCACCAGCAGAGATCAGGCCCCCACCGGGGAGCTGTTTTTT. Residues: CATSRDQAPTGELFF.

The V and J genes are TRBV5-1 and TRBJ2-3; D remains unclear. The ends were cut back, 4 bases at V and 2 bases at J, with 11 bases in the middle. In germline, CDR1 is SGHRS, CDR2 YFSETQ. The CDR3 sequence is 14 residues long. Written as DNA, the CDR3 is TGCGCCAGCAGCGAACAGCCACCCACAGATACGCAGTATTTT. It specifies CASSEQPPTDTQYF.

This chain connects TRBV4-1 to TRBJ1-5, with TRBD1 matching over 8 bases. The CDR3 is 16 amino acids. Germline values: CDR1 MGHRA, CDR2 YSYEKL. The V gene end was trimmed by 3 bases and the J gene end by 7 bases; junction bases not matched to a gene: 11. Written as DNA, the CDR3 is TGCGCCAGCAGCCAGCTTCGGACAGGGCGGGGGCAGCCCCAGCATTTT. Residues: CASSQLRTGRGQPQHF.

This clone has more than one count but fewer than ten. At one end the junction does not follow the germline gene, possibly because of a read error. The CDR3 protein is CASRRTGNTEAFF. The CDR3 DNA follows: TGTGCCAGCAGGCGGACGGGGAACACCGAAGCTTTCTTT. The chain joins TRBV27 to TRBJ1-1; D is unclear. CDR1 is MNHEY, CDR2 SMNVEV, per germline (reference sequence). CDR3 length equals 13 residues.

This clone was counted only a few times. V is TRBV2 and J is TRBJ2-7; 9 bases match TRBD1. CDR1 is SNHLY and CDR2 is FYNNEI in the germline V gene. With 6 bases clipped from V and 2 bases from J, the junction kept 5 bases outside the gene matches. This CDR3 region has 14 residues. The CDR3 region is CASRKGTGTYEQYF. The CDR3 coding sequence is TGTGCCAGCAGGAAGGGGACAGGGACCTACGAGCAGTACTTC.

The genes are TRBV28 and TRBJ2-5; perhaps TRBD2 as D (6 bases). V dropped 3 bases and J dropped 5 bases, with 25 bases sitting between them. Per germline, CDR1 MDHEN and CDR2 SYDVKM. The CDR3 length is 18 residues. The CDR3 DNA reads TGTGCCAGCAGTTTTTCCCCGGGACTGGGGAGTCTTTCGGAGACCCAGTACTTC. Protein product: CASSFSPGLGSLSETQYF.

CDR3 amino acids: CASSPQMNTEAFF. The CDR3 bases are TGTGCCAGCTCACCCCAGATGAACACTGAAGCTTTCTTT. The chain links TRBV18 to TRBJ1-1; unclear D gene. The germline CDR1 and CDR2 sequences are KGHSH and LQKENI. V dropped 3 bases and J dropped 0 bases, with 5 bases sitting between them. This CDR3 has 13 amino acids.

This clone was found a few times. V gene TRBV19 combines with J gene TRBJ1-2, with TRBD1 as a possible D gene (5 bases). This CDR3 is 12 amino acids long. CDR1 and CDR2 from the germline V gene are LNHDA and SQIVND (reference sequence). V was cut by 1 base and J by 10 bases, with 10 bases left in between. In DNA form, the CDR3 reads TGTGCCAGTAGTATAGTGCAGGGCATCTACACCTTC. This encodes CASSIVQGIYTF. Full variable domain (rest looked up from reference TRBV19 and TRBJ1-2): DGGITQSPKYLFRKEGQNVTLSCEQNLNHDAMYWYRQDPGQGLRLIYYSQIVNDFQKGDIAEGYSVSREKKESFPLTVTSAQKNPTAFYLCASSIVQGIYTFGSGTRLTVV.

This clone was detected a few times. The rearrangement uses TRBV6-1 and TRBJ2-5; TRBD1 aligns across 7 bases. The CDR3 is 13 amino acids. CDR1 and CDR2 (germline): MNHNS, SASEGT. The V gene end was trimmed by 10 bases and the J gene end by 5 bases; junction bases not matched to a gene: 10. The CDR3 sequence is CATGQVNRETQYF. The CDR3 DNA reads TGTGCCACCGGACAGGTGAATCGGGAGACCCAGTACTTC.

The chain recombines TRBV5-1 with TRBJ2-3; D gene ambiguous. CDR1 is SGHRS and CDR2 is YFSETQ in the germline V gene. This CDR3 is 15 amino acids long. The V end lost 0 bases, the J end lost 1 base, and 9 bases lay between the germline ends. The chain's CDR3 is CASSLVTLGTDTQYF. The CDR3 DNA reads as TGCGCCAGCAGCTTGGTGACTCTTGGCACAGATACGCAGTATTTT.

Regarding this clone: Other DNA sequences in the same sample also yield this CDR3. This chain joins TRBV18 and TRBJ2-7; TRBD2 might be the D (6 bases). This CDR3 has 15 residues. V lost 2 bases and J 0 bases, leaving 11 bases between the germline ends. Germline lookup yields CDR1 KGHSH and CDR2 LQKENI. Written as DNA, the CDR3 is TGTGCCAGCTCACCATCGGGGAGGCACTCCTACGAGCAGTACTTC. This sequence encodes CASSPSGRHSYEQYF.

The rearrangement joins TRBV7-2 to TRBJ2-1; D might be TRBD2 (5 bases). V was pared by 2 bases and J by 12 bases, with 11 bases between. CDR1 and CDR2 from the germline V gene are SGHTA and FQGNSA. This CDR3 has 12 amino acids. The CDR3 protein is CASSLSPGWQFF. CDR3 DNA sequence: TGTGCCAGCAGCTTATCACCGGGGTGGCAGTTCTTC.

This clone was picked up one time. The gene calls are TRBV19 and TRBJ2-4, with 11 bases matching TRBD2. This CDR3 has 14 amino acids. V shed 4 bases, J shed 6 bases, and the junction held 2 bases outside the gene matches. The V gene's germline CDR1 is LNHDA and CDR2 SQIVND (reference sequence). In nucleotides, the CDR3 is TGTGCCAGTAGTAGCGGACTAGCGGGAAACATTCAGTACTTC. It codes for CASSSGLAGNIQYF.